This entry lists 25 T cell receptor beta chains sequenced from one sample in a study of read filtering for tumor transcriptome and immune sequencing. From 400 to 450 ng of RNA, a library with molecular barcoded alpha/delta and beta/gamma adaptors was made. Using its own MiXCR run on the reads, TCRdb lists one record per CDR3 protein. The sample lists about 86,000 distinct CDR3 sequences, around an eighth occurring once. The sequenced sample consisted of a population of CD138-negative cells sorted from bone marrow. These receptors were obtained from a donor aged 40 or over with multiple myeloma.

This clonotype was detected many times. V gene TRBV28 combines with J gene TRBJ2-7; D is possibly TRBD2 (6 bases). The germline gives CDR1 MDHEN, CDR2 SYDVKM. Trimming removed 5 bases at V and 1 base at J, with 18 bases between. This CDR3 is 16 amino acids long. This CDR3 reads CASSPTGASFSYEQYF. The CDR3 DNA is TGTGCCAGCAGTCCGACGGGAGCGTCCTTTTCCTACGAGCAGTACTTC.

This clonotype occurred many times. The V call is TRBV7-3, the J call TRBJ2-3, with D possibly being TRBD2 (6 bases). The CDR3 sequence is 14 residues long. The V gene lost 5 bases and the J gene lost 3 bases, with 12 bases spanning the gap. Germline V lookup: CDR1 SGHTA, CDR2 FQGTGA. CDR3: CASSGSGPTDTQYF. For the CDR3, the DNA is TGTGCCAGCAGCGGCAGCGGGCCAACAGATACGCAGTATTTT.

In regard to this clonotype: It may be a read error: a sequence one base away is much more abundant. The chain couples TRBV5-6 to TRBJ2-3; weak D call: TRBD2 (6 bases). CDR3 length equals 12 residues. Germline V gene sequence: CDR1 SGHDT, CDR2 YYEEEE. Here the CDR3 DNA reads TGTGCCAGCGGCTTGGTAACGGGAGTGCAGTATTTT. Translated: CASGLVTGVQYF.

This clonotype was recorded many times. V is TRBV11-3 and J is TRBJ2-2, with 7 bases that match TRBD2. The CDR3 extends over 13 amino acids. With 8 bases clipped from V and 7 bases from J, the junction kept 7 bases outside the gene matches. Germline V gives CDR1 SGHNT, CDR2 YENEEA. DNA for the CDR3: TGTGCCAGCCGCACTAGCGTTAGCGGGGAGCTGTTTTTT. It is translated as CASRTSVSGELFF.

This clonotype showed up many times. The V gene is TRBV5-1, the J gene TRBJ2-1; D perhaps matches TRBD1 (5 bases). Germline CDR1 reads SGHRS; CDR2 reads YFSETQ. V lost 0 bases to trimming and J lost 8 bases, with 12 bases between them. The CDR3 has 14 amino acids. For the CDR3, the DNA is TGCGCCAGCAGCTTGGAGCAGGGCAGCGATGAGCAGTTCTTC. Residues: CASSLEQGSDEQFF.

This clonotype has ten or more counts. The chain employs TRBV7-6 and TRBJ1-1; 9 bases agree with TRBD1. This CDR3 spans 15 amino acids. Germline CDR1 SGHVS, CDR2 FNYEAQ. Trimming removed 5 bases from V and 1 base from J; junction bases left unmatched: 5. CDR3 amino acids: CASSPGQGKNTEAFF. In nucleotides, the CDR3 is TGTGCCAGCAGCCCCGGACAGGGGAAGAACACTGAAGCTTTCTTT. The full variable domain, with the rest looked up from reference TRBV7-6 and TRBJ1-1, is GAGVSQSPRYKVTKRGQDVALRCDPISGHVSLYWYRQALGQGPEFLTYFNYEAQQDKSGLPNDRFSAERPEGSISTLTIQRTEQRDSAMYRCASSPGQGKNTEAFFGQGTRLTVV.

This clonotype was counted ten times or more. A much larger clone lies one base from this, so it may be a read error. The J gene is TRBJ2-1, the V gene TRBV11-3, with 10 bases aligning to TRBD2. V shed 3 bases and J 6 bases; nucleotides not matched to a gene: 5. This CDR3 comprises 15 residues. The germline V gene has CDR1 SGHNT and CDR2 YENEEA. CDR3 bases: TGTGCCAGCAGCTTTGGACTAGCGGCCTCCAATGAGCAGTTCTTC. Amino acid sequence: CASSFGLAASNEQFF.

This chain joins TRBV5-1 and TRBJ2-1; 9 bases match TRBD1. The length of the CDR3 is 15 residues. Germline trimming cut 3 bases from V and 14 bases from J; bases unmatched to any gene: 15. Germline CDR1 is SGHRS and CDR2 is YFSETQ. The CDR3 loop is CASSSQGAVSGDEFF. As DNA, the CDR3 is TGCGCCAGCAGCTCACAGGGGGCGGTCTCTGGGGACGAGTTCTTC.

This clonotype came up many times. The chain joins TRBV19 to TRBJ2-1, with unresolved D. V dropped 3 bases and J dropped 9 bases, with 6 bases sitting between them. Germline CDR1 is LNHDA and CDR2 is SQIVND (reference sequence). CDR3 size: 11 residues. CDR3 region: CASSISREQFF. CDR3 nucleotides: TGTGCCAGTAGTATTTCCCGTGAGCAGTTCTTC.

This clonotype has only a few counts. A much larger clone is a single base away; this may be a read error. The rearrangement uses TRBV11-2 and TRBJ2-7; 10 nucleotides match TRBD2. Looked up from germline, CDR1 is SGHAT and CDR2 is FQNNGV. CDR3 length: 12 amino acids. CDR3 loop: CASSRTPGLALF. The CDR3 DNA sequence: TGTGCCAGCAGCCGAACCCCGGGACTAGCGCTCTTC.

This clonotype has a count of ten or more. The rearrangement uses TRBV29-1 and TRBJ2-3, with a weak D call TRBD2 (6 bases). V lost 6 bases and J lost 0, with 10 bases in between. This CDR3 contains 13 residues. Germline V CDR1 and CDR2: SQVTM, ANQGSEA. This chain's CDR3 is CSVGGSSTDTQYF. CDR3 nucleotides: TGCAGCGTGGGGGGAAGTAGCACAGATACGCAGTATTTT.

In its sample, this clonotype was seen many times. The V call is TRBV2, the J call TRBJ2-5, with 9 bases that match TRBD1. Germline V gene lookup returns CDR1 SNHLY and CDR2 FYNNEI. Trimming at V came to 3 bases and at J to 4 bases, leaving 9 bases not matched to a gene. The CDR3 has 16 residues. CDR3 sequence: CASSEGPPTGGETQYF. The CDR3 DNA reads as TGTGCCAGCAGTGAGGGACCCCCGACAGGGGGAGAGACCCAGTACTTC.

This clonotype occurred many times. This CDR3 is CSARIRGSGVRVRDEQFF. CDR3 sequence (DNA): TGCAGTGCTAGAATCCGAGGTAGCGGGGTCCGTGTGAGGGATGAGCAGTTCTTC. This chain connects TRBV20-1 to TRBJ2-1; 8 bases are shared with TRBD2. The germline V gene has CDR1 DFQATT and CDR2 SNEGSKA (reference sequence). The CDR3 loop spans 18 amino acids. Losses at the gene ends were 2 bases for V and 8 bases for J; bases not matched to a gene: 20.

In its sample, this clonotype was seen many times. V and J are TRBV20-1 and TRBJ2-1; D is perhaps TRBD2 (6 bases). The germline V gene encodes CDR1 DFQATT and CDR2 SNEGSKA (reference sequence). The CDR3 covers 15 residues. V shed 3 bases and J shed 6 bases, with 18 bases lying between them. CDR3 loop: CSASGGGPVSNEQFF. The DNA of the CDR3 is TGCAGTGCTAGTGGCGGAGGGCCTGTCTCCAATGAGCAGTTCTTC.

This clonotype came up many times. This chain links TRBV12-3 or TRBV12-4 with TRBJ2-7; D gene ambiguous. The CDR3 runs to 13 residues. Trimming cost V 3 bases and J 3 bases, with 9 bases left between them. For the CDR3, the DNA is TGTGCCAGCAGTTTGGGCAGCCACTACGAGCAGTACTTC. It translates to CASSLGSHYEQYF.

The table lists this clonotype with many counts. Written as DNA, the CDR3 is TGCGCCAGCGGGGACCCAGATACGCAGTATTTT. Translation: CASGDPDTQYF. The chain is built from TRBV10-2 and TRBJ2-3, with D perhaps TRBD1 or TRBD2 (5 bases each). In germline, CDR1 is WSHSY, CDR2 SAAADI. The CDR3 has 11 amino acids. Trimming pared 8 bases from V and 4 bases from J, leaving 7 bases between.

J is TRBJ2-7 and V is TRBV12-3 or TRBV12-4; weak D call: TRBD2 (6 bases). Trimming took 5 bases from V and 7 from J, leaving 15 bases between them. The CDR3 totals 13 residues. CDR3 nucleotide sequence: TGTGCCAGCAGTCCAAGCTTGGGGAGGGAGCAGTACTTC. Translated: CASSPSLGREQYF.

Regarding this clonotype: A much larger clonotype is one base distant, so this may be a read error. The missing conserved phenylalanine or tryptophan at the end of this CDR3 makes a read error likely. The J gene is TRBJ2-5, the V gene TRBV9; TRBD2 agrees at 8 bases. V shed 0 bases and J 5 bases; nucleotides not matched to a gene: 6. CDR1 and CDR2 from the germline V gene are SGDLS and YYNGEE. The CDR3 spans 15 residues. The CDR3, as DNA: TGTGCCAGCAGCGTAGCGGGAGGGTTGGAGGAGACCCAGTACCTC. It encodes CASSVAGGLEETQYL.

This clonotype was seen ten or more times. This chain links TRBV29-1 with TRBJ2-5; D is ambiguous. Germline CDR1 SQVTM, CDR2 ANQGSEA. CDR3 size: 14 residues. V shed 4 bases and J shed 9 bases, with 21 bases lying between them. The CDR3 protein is CSVVFRNFQVAQYF. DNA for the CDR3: TGCAGCGTTGTTTTCAGAAATTTTCAAGTGGCCCAGTACTTC.

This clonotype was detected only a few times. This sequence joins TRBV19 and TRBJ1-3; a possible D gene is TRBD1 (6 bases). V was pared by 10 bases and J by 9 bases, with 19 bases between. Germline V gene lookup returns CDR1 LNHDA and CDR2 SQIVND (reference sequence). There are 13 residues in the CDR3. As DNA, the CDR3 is TGTGCCACTACGGGACACCTCCGGGGCACCATATATTTT. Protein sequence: CATTGHLRGTIYF.

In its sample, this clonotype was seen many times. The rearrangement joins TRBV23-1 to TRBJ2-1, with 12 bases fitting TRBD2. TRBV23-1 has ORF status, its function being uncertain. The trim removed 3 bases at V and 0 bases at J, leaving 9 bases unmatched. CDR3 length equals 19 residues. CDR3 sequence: CASSQPSGRARSSYNEQFF. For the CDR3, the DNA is TGCGCCAGCAGTCAGCCTAGCGGGAGGGCCCGGAGCTCCTACAATGAGCAGTTCTTC.

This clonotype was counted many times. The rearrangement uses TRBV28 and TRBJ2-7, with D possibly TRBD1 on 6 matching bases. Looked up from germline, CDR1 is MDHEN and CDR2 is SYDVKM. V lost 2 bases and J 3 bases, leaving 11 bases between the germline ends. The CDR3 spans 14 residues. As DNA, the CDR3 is TGTGCCAGCAGTTTAGTGGACAGCAACTACGAGCAGTACTTC. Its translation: CASSLVDSNYEQYF.

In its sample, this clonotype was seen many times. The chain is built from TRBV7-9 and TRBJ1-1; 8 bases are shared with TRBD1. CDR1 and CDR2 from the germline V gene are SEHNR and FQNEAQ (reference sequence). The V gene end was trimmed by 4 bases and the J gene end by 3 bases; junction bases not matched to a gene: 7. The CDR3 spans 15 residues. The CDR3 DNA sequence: TGTGCCAGCAGCTCCGGACAGGGATCTTACACTGAAGCTTTCTTT. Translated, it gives CASSSGQGSYTEAFF. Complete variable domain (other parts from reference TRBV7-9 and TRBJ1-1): DTGVSQNPRHKITKRGQNVTFRCDPISEHNRLYWYRQTLGQGPEFLTYFQNEAQLEKSRLLSDRFSAERPKGSFSTLEIQRTEQGDSAMYLCASSSGQGSYTEAFFGQGTRLTVV.

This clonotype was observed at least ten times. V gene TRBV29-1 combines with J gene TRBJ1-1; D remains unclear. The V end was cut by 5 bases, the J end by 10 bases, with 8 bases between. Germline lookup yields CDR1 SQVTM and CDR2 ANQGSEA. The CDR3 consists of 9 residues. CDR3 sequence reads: CSVQEGAFF. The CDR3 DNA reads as TGCAGCGTTCAGGAGGGAGCTTTCTTT. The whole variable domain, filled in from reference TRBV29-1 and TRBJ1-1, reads SAVISQKPSRDICQRGTSLTIQCQVDSQVTMMFWYRQQPGQSLTLIATANQGSEATYESGFVIDKFPISRPNLTFSTLTVSNMSPEDSSIYLCSVQEGAFFGQGTRLTVV.

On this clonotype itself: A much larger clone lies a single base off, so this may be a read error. CDR3 amino acids: CASRRTGSDQPQHF. Here the CDR3 DNA reads TGTGCCAGCAGACGTACGGGTAGCGATCAGCCCCAGCATTTT. J is TRBJ1-5 and V is TRBV2; D is undetermined. In germline, CDR1 is SNHLY, CDR2 FYNNEI. This CDR3 spans 14 amino acids.